This T cell receptor beta chain originates from a study of breast tumors, draining lymph nodes, adjacent tissues. One entry per CDR3 protein, called by TCRdb with MiXCR from the multiplex PCR reads. The sample carries about 180,000 distinct CDR3 sequences, 30% to 35% recorded once. The CDR3 has 11 residues. Per germline, CDR1 SQVTM and CDR2 ANQGSEA. Trimming pared 8 bases from V and 2 bases from J, leaving 9 bases between. This clonotype was found a few times. Samples came from axillary lymph nodes draining the breast cancer. This clonotype was sampled from a female donor with breast cancer. Some clones in this sample may be carry-over from other donors' samples. Sequenced input: axillary lymph node tissue. The J gene is TRBJ1-1, the V gene TRBV29-1, with D unresolved. CDR3 region: CSSLANTEAFF. CDR3 nucleotide sequence: TGCAGCTCCCTTGCTAACACTGAAGCTTTCTTT. The entire variable domain, with the rest obtained from reference TRBV29-1 and TRBJ1-1, is as follows: SAVISQKPSRDICQRGTSLTIQCQVDSQVTMMFWYRQQPGQSLTLIATANQGSEATYESGFVIDKFPISRPNLTFSTLTVSNMSPEDSSIYLCSSLANTEAFFGQGTRLTVV.